The clone carrying this TCR delta chain has only a few counts. Its antigen is as yet unknown. This entry is derived from a study of Vδ1+ human thymocytes. Sequences come from RNA converted to cDNA by reverse transcription. The CDR3 regions were amplified by multiplex PCR from V-gene primers to a constant-region primer. TCRdb called clones anew from the multiplex PCR reads with CATT. The sample lists some 54,000 delta-chain clones, about 16% occurring once. Study-wide results and limits: TRG sequences recurred across donors, whereas TRD sequences stayed essentially private. Thymic delta-chain repertoires held about 20% Vdelta2 sequences and few Vdelta3, despite high sort purity. Bulk data may be misread because of unexpected Vdelta2 sequences. Thymic TRG and TRD repertoires appeared highly polyclonal.

After removal of 0 bases from V and 0 bases from J, the junction contained 25 bases not matched to a gene. This CDR3 is 23 amino acids long. Germline CDR1 is TSWWSYY and CDR2 is QGS. J is TRDJ1 and V is TRDV1; the match to TRDD3 covers 7 bases. Specimen: Vdelta1+ gamma-delta thymocytes from the thymus. Subset denoted: FACS-sorted CD3+ TCRalphabeta- TCRVdelta1+ TCRVdelta2- thymocytes. The receptor was derived from a boy under two years old who had congenital heart surgery. The DNA of the CDR3 is TGTGCTCTTGGGGAACTCTTCTACGAAGACCCTCCCCTGGGATACTGGTACACCGATAAACTCATCTTT. This sequence encodes CALGELFYEDPPLGYWYTDKLIF.